The sequence of this T cell receptor beta chain was determined in a study of CD8+CD57+ T cells in acquired aplastic anemia. Across the study: Sorted CD4+ and CD8+ cells gave a mean 3.2 ug DNA, range 0.2 to 27.4 ug.

As concerns this clonotype: Antigen: not known. Since the CDR3 does not end with the conserved phenylalanine or tryptophan, this likely comes from a read error.

Germline CDR1 is SGHNT and CDR2 is YYREEE (reference sequence). V was cut by 3 bases and J by 4 bases, with 8 bases left in between. The CDR3 has 13 residues. Sequencing involved patients with CD8+CD57+ cell expansion previously shown by flow cytometry. Each of the patients presented with severe acquired aplastic anemia. Blood sampling was performed on the patients, and none of them had received therapy by then. Overall study findings and caveats: For CD8+ Simpson's diversity, patients and controls showed no significant difference.

Genomic DNA, the template, was used for profiling of the TCR beta VDJ and CDR3. TCRdb called the reads again in MiXCR, with one record for every CDR3 protein. This sample has around 200,000 distinct CDR3 sequences, with about 44% found just once. The sequencing input was sorted CD4+, CD8+, or CD8+CD57+ T cells (not recorded which) from PBMCs. The sequence came from a human donor with aplastic anemia. The chain combines TRBV5-4 with TRBJ1-3; D remains unclear. CDR3 DNA: TGTGCCAGCAGCTCGAACAGAGGAAACACCATATATTCT. The encoded protein is CASSSNRGNTIYS.